This T cell receptor beta chain was identified in a study of CD8+ T cells in alopecia areata. cDNA prepared by RNA extraction and subsequent reverse transcription served as the template for sequencing. This table comes from immunoSEQ multiplex PCR, and its TCRdb copy is limited to in-frame clones, with some not included. The sample records over 150,000 clones, about 55% being singletons. The treatment denotes: oral pan-JAK inhibitor, 5-10 mg twice daily. Germline lookup yields CDR1 PRHDT and CDR2 FYEKMQ (reference sequence). V was pared by 4 bases and J by 1 base, with 10 bases between. This CDR3 region has 14 residues.

This chain links TRBV13 with TRBJ1-1; a possible D gene is TRBD1 (5 bases). The source of this sequence is a human donor with alopecia areata. The sample consisted of CD8+ T cells sorted from blood, taken at week 24, from a patient treated with tofacitinib. The CDR3 sequence is CASSSGTGNTEAFF. The CDR3 coding sequence is TGTGCCAGCAGCTCCGGGACGGGGAACACTGAAGCTTTCTTT. The full variable domain, its missing parts supplied by reference TRBV13 and TRBJ1-1, is AAGVIQSPRHLIKEKRETATLKCYPIPRHDTVYWYQQGPGQDPQFLISFYEKMQSDKGSIPDRFSAQQFSDYHSELNMSSLELGDSALYFCASSSGTGNTEAFFGQGTRLTVV.